This record looks at one T cell receptor beta chain sequence and its context. Antigen unknown. Extracted RNA was reverse transcribed, and the resulting cDNA served as sequencing template. TCRdb's copy holds only in-frame clones and misses some; the assay was immunoSEQ multiplex PCR. This table holds 140,000 to 150,000 clones, approximately 51% found once. The CDR3 contains 14 residues. Per the germline V gene, CDR1 is LNHDA and CDR2 is SQIVND (reference sequence). The ends were cut back, 7 bases at V and 4 bases at J, with 14 bases in the middle. Alopecia areata patients provided lesional scalp punch biopsies and peripheral blood. Both CD4+ and CD8+ T cells were separated by sorting PBMCs. These data come from a study of CD8+ T cells in alopecia areata. Whole-study results and caveats: It was less clear whether patients shared TCRs than it was in mice, possibly because of HLA.

Material: CD4+ T cells sorted from blood, obtained at week 0. The chain employs TRBV19 and TRBJ2-1; D is ambiguous. The TCR comes from a human donor with alopecia areata. The DNA for the CDR3 is TGTGCCAGTATTCCCAGAGGACCTTACAATGAGCAGTTCTTC. Translating it yields CASIPRGPYNEQFF.